This T cell receptor (beta chain) was found in a study of cytotoxic CD8 clonotypes in ibrutinib-treated CLL. Whole-study results and caveats: Baseline clonality exceeded age-matched healthy donors and tracked circulating CD8+ T-cell counts. The clonality rise at ibrutinib response reflected private clonotype expansion.

This clone was recorded only once. The antigen remains undetermined. Relative to the germline gene, one junction end is altered; a read error may explain this. TCRdb's copy holds only in-frame clones and misses some; the assay was immunoSEQ multiplex PCR. The profile covers around 250,000 clones, with under 75% appearing a single time and roughly 15% taken by the ten largest. The TCR originated in a human donor with chronic lymphocytic leukemia. Sample: PBMCs, taken after 24 months of ibrutinib treatment.

The CDR3 reads CASSNSRGQPQHF. CDR3 in DNA: TGTGCCAGCAGTAACTCAAGGGGTCAGCCCCAGCATTTT. The chain recombines TRBV6-6 with TRBJ1-5; maybe TRBD1 (5 bases). From germline, CDR1 is MNHNY and CDR2 SVGAGI (reference sequence). There are 13 residues in the CDR3.